A selection of T cell receptor beta chains follows, all from one sample in a study of blood T cell repertoires in COVID-19. Repertoires were generated with immunoSEQ multiplex PCR, while TCRdb's copy carries only in-frame clones and drops some. In the table there are around 71,000 clones, around nine tenths of which are singletons. The sequencing sample was made of peripheral blood. Receptors originate from a woman aged 60 to 75 with acute or convalescent COVID-19. CDR3s include the opening cysteine and the closing phenylalanine or tryptophan. The order of the fields is J gene, D gene, clone size, V gene, CDR3 DNA, CDR3 protein. The D gene is left open where the match is weak. Some rows have no size entry. The others give once, few or many, or a class for an expanded clone.

TRBJ2-3	TRBD2	.	TRBV5-4	TGTGCCAGCAGCTCAAGCGGGGGGGTGTCAGATACGCAGTATTTT	CASSSSGGVSDTQYF
TRBJ2-2	.	.	TRBV4-1	TGCGCCAGCAGCCAAGCGACGGGCACCGGGGAGCTGTTTTTT	CASSQATGTGELFF
TRBJ2-5	.	.	TRBV5-1	TGCGCCAGCAGCTTGGGGGGGCCCCCAGAGACCCAGTACTTC	CASSLGGPPETQYF
TRBJ2-7	.	.	TRBV5-6	TGTGCCAGCAGTTCGCATGGCGGGGAGCAGTACTTC	CASSSHGGEQYF
TRBJ2-7	.	.	TRBV4-2	TGTGCCAGCAGCCAAGATGTGCGGGGTAGCTCCTACGAGCAGTACTTC	CASSQDVRGSSYEQYF
TRBJ2-7	TRBD2	.	TRBV30	TGTGCCTGCGGCCTAGCGGGGTCCTACGAGCAGTACTTC	CACGLAGSYEQYF
TRBJ2-1	TRBD2	.	TRBV11-1	TGTGCCAGCACCCGGCGGGGGAGGAAGGAAAATGAGCAGTTCTTC	CASTRRGRKENEQFF
TRBJ1-1	.	.	TRBV5-1	TGCGCCAGCAGAAAAACAGGGAACACTGAAGCTTTCTTT	CASRKTGNTEAFF
TRBJ2-5	.	.	TRBV7-3	TGTGCCAGCAGCCAAAAGGCCGCGGGGGAGACCCAGTACTTC	CASSQKAAGETQYF
TRBJ2-7	TRBD1	.	TRBV6-4	TGTGCCAGCTCCTCCGGGACAGTTCTCTACGAGCAGTACTTC	CASSSGTVLYEQYF
TRBJ2-7	TRBD1	.	TRBV6-1	TGTGCCAGCAGTGTCCTCCGGACAGGGGAGGGATACGAGCAGTACTTC	CASSVLRTGEGYEQYF
TRBJ2-7	.	.	TRBV29-1	TGCAGCGTCAACCACCGGGACACAACCTACGAGCAGTACTTC	CSVNHRDTTYEQYF
TRBJ1-1	.	.	TRBV28	TGTGCCAGCAGTTTATTAACAGATTACACTGAAGCTTTCTTT	CASSLLTDYTEAFF
TRBJ1-2	.	.	TRBV14	TGTGCCAGCAGCCAAGCCCAGGGTTCTAACTATGGCTACACCTTC	CASSQAQGSNYGYTF
TRBJ1-1	TRBD1	.	TRBV2	TGTGCCAGCATGACGACCGACAGGGGTACTGAAGCTTTCTTT	CASMTTDRGTEAFF
TRBJ1-3	TRBD1	.	TRBV7-3	TGTGCCAGCAGCCGACAGGGGGGAAACACCATATATTTT	CASSRQGGNTIYF
TRBJ1-1	.	once	TRBV7-2	TGTGCCAGCAGGAGGACCTGGGGGGACACTGAAGCTTTCTTT	CASRRTWGDTEAFF
TRBJ2-7	.	.	TRBV6-6	TGTGCCAGCAGTCCCCCAACAGGGCGCACCTACGAGCAGTACTTC	CASSPPTGRTYEQYF
TRBJ2-1	TRBD2	.	TRBV5-4	TGTGCCAGCAGCGCCGAAGGACTAGCGGGGTACAATGAGCAGTTCTTC	CASSAEGLAGYNEQFF
TRBJ2-7	TRBD2	.	TRBV4-2	TGTGCCAGCAGCCCGACTAGCGGGACCTACGAGCAGTACTTC	CASSPTSGTYEQYF
TRBJ2-7	.	.	TRBV5-1	TGCGCCAGCAGCTTGGCGGCAGGGTCACTCTACGAGCAGTACTTC	CASSLAAGSLYEQYF
TRBJ1-1	TRBD1	.	TRBV28	TGTGCCAGCGCCCCAAGGCGTCCAGGGGGGAAGGCTTTCTTT	CASAPRRPGGKAFF
TRBJ2-5	.	.	TRBV3-1/TRBV3-2	TGTGCCAGCAGCCAAGAGACTGCCCAGTACTTC	CASSQETAQYF
TRBJ2-7	TRBD1	.	TRBV29-1	TGCAGCGTGGGACAGGGTCGAACCTACGAGCAGTACTTC	CSVGQGRTYEQYF
TRBJ2-2	.	.	TRBV30	TGTGCCTGGAGTCTACTGAGAACCGGGGAGCTGTTTTTT	CAWSLLRTGELFF
TRBJ2-5	.	.	TRBV7-2	TGTGCCAGCAGCTTAACGAGCGCCCAAGAGACCCAGTACTTC	CASSLTSAQETQYF
TRBJ2-2	TRBD2	.	TRBV30	TGTGCCTGGAGTCGGACTAGCGGGAGCACCGGGGAGCTGTTTTTT	CAWSRTSGSTGELFF
TRBJ1-4	.	.	TRBV28	TGTGCCAGCAGTTTGACAACCGAAAAACTGTTTTTT	CASSLTTEKLFF
TRBJ2-5	.	.	TRBV6-2/TRBV6-3	TGTGCCAGCAGTTACCCGGAGGGAACCCAGTACTTC	CASSYPEGTQYF
TRBJ1-1	.	.	TRBV7-7	TGTGCCAGCAGCCCGTACTTGGGGAGGAATACTGAAGCTTTCTTT	CASSPYLGRNTEAFF
TRBJ2-4	.	.	TRBV11-2	TGTGCCAGCAGCTTATTGGGGCAGGGTGTGGCCAAAAACATTCAGTACTTC	CASSLLGQGVAKNIQYF
TRBJ2-3	TRBD2	.	TRBV19	TGTGCCAGTAGTGGACTAGCCGACACAGATACGCAGTATTTT	CASSGLADTDTQYF
TRBJ2-5	TRBD2	few	TRBV2	TGTGCCAGCAGTCTAGGACTAGACTCGACCCAGTACTTC	CASSLGLDSTQYF
TRBJ2-3	TRBD2	.	TRBV4-1	TGCGCCAGCAGCCCCCTGGAGCGGGGGGCCCAAGATACGCAGTATTTT	CASSPLERGAQDTQYF
TRBJ1-2	TRBD1	few	TRBV28	TGTGCCAGCAGGCAGGGGGCCGGGAACTATGGCTACACCTTC	CASRQGAGNYGYTF
TRBJ2-7	TRBD2	.	TRBV6-6	TGTGCCAGCAGTCCCCAAGAATTGCTAGCGGGACGGAACTACGAGCAGTACTTC	CASSPQELLAGRNYEQYF
TRBJ1-4	TRBD1	.	TRBV30	TGTGCCTGGAGAAGGACAGGGACTGGGCGAGGGGAAAAACTGTTTTTT	CAWRRTGTGRGEKLFF
TRBJ1-5	TRBD1	.	TRBV5-6	TGTGCCAGCAGCCAAACCACAGGGGTAACGAGCAATCAGCCCCAGCATTTT	CASSQTTGVTSNQPQHF
TRBJ1-1	.	once	TRBV5-8	TGTGCCAGCAGCGGGAGTCAGGAGAAAGCTTTCTTT	CASSGSQEKAFF
TRBJ2-7	TRBD1	.	TRBV7-6	TGTGCCAGCAGCTTACGCGGACAGGGGCCTGTCGAGCAGTACTTC	CASSLRGQGPVEQYF
TRBJ2-7	.	.	TRBV6-6	TGTGCCAGCAGTCGCGGACGGGGCGAGCAGTACTTC	CASSRGRGEQYF
TRBJ1-1	.	.	TRBV18	TGTGCCAGCTCACCGTATGACAGCTGGTCCCTAAACACTGAAGCTTTCTTT	CASSPYDSWSLNTEAFF
TRBJ1-4	.	.	TRBV14	TGTGCCAGCAGCCGGGGGGCTAATGAAAAACTGTTTTTT	CASSRGANEKLFF
TRBJ2-5	.	.	TRBV24-1	TGTGCCACCAGTGATTCTTCTGGGGGCGGAGAGACCCAGTACTTC	CATSDSSGGGETQYF
TRBJ1-4	.	.	TRBV4-2	TGTGCCAGCAGCCAAGATCGGGTAGAAAAACTGTTTTTT	CASSQDRVEKLFF
TRBJ2-3	TRBD2	.	TRBV6-5	TGTGCCAGCAGTTACCCCAAGGGAGGGACCGATACGCAGTATTTT	CASSYPKGGTDTQYF
TRBJ2-5	TRBD2	.	TRBV10-2	TGCGCCAGCAACCACCGGGGGGGGCAAGAGACCCAGTACTTC	CASNHRGGQETQYF
TRBJ2-2	TRBD2	.	TRBV27	TGTGCCAGCAGCAGAGGACTAGCGGGAGGTGTCGGGGAGCTGTTTTTT	CASSRGLAGGVGELFF
TRBJ1-4	TRBD1	.	TRBV4-3	TGCGCCAGCATGCAACAGGGACAGTCAAATGAAAAACTGTTTTTT	CASMQQGQSNEKLFF
TRBJ1-2	TRBD1	.	TRBV19	TGTGCCAGTAGTAGCAGGGGGAACGGGCTCGATGGCTACACCTTC	CASSSRGNGLDGYTF
TRBJ2-7	TRBD1	few	TRBV5-6	TGTGCCAGCAGCCAGGACAGGAGCTACGAGCAGTACTTC	CASSQDRSYEQYF
TRBJ1-4	.	.	TRBV6-5	TGTGCCAGCAGTTCCGGTCCCCCGAGGCTGTTTTTT	CASSSGPPRLFF
TRBJ1-2	TRBD1	.	TRBV4-1	TGCGCCAGCAGCCACCCGGCCGGGACAGGAACCGATAACTATGGCTACACCTTC	CASSHPAGTGTDNYGYTF
TRBJ2-1	.	.	TRBV7-6	TGTGCCAGCAGCTTAGCGTCACTTGGAGACAATGAGCAGTTCTTC	CASSLASLGDNEQFF
TRBJ2-5	.	once	TRBV6-2/TRBV6-3	TGTGCCAGCAGTTACTCGGGGGCGAACCAAGAGACCCAGTACTTC	CASSYSGANQETQYF
TRBJ1-2	.	.	TRBV18	TGTGCCAGCTCCCCTGGGCGTGGGGACACCAACTATGGCTACACCTTC	CASSPGRGDTNYGYTF
TRBJ1-1	.	.	TRBV28	TGTGCCAGCAGCCTCAGGAACACTGAAGCTTTCTTT	CASSLRNTEAFF
TRBJ2-1	.	.	TRBV5-1	TGCGCCAGCAGCTCCCGCCGGGACACCATTTACAATGAGCAGTTCTTC	CASSSRRDTIYNEQFF